A selection of T cell receptor beta chains follows, all from one sample in a study of T-cell reconstitution after alpha-beta-depleted transplantation in children. MiXCR, applied by TCRdb to the PCR reads, yields one record per CDR3 protein. In the table there are fewer than 1 million distinct CDR3 sequences, 15% to 20% of which are singletons. The material sequenced was PBMCs, mostly from graft donor cells, taken 360 days after TCRalphabeta/CD19-depleted stem cell transplant. Receptors were obtained from a male patient between 5 and 17 years old who had a stem cell transplant for acute lymphoblastic leukemia, so the T cells may come from the graft donor. Each CDR3 is given with its conserved first and last residue. D genes are given only for firm matches. Size is stated for part of the rows, as once, few or many counts, or as a class when the clone is expanded.

clone size	V gene	CDR3 length	J gene	D gene	CDR3 protein	CDR3 DNA
NA	TRBV18	16	TRBJ2-4	NA	CASSLPGQRAKNIQYF	TGTGCCAGCTCACTTCCAGGACAGAGAGCCAAAAACATTCAGTACTTC
NA	TRBV7-8	18	TRBJ2-1	TRBD2	CASSLAVAAGGGHNEQFF	TGTGCCAGCAGCTTAGCAGTGGCGGCGGGAGGGGGTCATAATGAGCAGTTCTTC
few	TRBV11-2	16	TRBJ2-7	TRBD2	CASSSPGSGSGYEQYF	TGTGCCAGCAGCTCCCCGGGTAGCGGGAGTGGTTACGAGCAGTACTTC
NA	TRBV7-6	15	TRBJ2-7	NA	CASSKYREGSYEQYF	TGTGCCAGCAGCAAATACAGGGAAGGGTCCTACGAGCAGTACTTC
NA	TRBV5-1	10	TRBJ2-1	NA	CASGASEQFF	TGCGCCAGCGGGGCGTCTGAGCAGTTCTTC
NA	TRBV5-1	20	TRBJ2-7	TRBD2	CASSLTPGSRTSGSPYEQYF	TGCGCCAGCAGCTTGACTCCGGGCAGCCGGACTAGCGGGAGCCCCTACGAGCAGTACTTC
few	TRBV6-6	13	TRBJ1-1	NA	CASSYAGRTEAFF	TGTGCCAGCAGTTACGCCGGGAGGACTGAAGCTTTCTTT
NA	TRBV5-1	15	TRBJ2-3	NA	CASSLSDSSTDTQYF	TGCGCCAGCAGCTTGTCCGACAGTTCCACAGATACGCAGTATTTT
NA	TRBV5-1	13	TRBJ2-7	NA	CASSSNGAYEQYF	TGCGCCAGCAGCTCGAACGGAGCCTACGAGCAGTACTTC
NA	TRBV18	16	TRBJ2-7	NA	CASSPNRPSGAHEQYF	TGTGCCAGCTCACCCAATCGACCTTCCGGGGCCCACGAGCAGTACTTC
NA	TRBV28	19	TRBJ2-5	TRBD1	CASSLVGHHGTGGQETQYF	TGTGCCAGCAGTTTGGTAGGGCACCACGGGACAGGAGGGCAAGAGACCCAGTACTTC
NA	TRBV29-1	12	TRBJ2-7	NA	CSASVISYEQYF	TGCAGCGCCTCAGTTATCTCCTACGAGCAGTACTTC
NA	TRBV20-1	14	TRBJ1-6	NA	CSADRGANNSPLHF	TGCAGTGCTGACCGGGGGGCTAATAATTCACCCCTCCACTTT
NA	TRBV25-1	14	TRBJ2-3	NA	CASSEVRSADTQYF	TGTGCCAGCAGTGAGGTCCGTTCCGCGGATACGCAGTATTTT
NA	TRBV29-1	12	TRBJ2-1	NA	CSFGQSNNEQFF	TGCAGCTTCGGACAGAGTAACAATGAGCAGTTCTTC
once	TRBV5-1	14	TRBJ2-7	NA	CASSLAGATHEQYF	TGCGCCAGCAGCTTGGCCGGGGCTACCCACGAGCAGTACTTC
many	TRBV7-6	13	TRBJ2-1	NA	CASSLVSSNEQFF	TGTGCCAGCAGCTTAGTGTCTAGCAATGAGCAGTTCTTC
few	TRBV7-6	16	TRBJ2-5	NA	CASSPLGTDTQETQYF	TGTGCCAGCAGCCCATTGGGCACCGACACCCAAGAGACCCAGTACTTC
few	TRBV12-3/TRBV12-4	12	TRBJ2-5	NA	CASSRSVKTQYF	TGTGCCAGCAGCCGATCCGTGAAGACCCAGTACTTC
NA	TRBV5-1	14	TRBJ2-7	TRBD1	CASSFDRGNHEQYF	TGCGCCAGCAGCTTCGACAGGGGAAACCACGAGCAGTACTTC
few	TRBV10-3	14	TRBJ2-7	NA	CAINPDGHPYEQYF	TGTGCCATCAATCCGGACGGCCACCCATACGAGCAGTACTTC
NA	TRBV5-6	16	TRBJ2-1	NA	CASTDIGTLGYNEQFF	TGTGCCAGCACCGATATCGGGACTCTTGGCTACAATGAGCAGTTCTTC
NA	TRBV9	15	TRBJ2-7	TRBD2	CASSTRAGPSYEQYF	TGTGCCAGCAGCACCAGAGCGGGACCCTCCTACGAGCAGTACTTC
NA	TRBV29-1	20	TRBJ2-7	TRBD2	CSVEAALTGLAGGYSYEQYF	TGCAGCGTGGAGGCCGCCCTCACGGGACTAGCGGGAGGTTACTCCTACGAGCAGTACTTC
few	TRBV5-1	16	TRBJ2-3	TRBD1	CASSGIRDRFTDTQYF	TGCGCCAGCAGCGGAATCCGGGACAGATTCACAGATACGCAGTATTTT
few	TRBV25-1	15	TRBJ2-1	TRBD1	CASRDRVRSYNEQFF	TGTGCCAGCAGAGACAGGGTGCGCTCCTACAATGAGCAGTTCTTC
NA	TRBV11-2	16	TRBJ2-7	TRBD1	CASSLGQGIGPYEQYF	TGTGCCAGCAGCTTAGGACAGGGAATCGGTCCCTACGAGCAGTACTTC
NA	TRBV12-3/TRBV12-4	14	TRBJ1-1	NA	CASSFGGKNTEAFF	TGTGCCAGCAGTTTTGGAGGGAAGAACACTGAAGCTTTCTTT
NA	TRBV25-1	13	TRBJ1-1	TRBD1	CASSDRRGTEAFF	TGTGCCAGCTCGGACAGGAGAGGCACTGAAGCTTTCTTT
few	TRBV4-1	16	TRBJ2-7	NA	CASSQDISLRSNEQYF	TGCGCCAGCAGCCAAGATATAAGTTTGAGGTCCAACGAGCAGTACTTC
few	TRBV29-1	19	TRBJ2-7	NA	CSVELLVQTRQDLIYEQYF	TGCAGCGTTGAACTGTTAGTCCAGACCCGACAGGACCTGATCTACGAGCAGTACTTC
NA	TRBV7-2	16	TRBJ2-1	TRBD2	CASSRFGTNGLNEQFF	TGTGCCAGCAGTCGCTTCGGGACTAATGGCCTCAATGAGCAGTTCTTC
NA	TRBV10-3	12	TRBJ1-5	NA	CAISARNQPQHF	TGTGCCATCAGTGCGAGGAATCAGCCCCAGCATTTT
NA	TRBV5-1	14	TRBJ1-1	TRBD1	CASSTFGQVTEAFF	TGCGCCAGCAGCACCTTCGGACAGGTGACTGAAGCTTTCTTT
NA	TRBV5-1	14	TRBJ2-7	NA	CASSLYQGLGEQYF	TGCGCCAGCAGCTTGTACCAGGGTTTGGGCGAGCAGTACTTC
few	TRBV5-1	16	TRBJ2-4	NA	CASSLAIADARNIQYF	TGCGCCAGCAGCTTGGCCATAGCGGACGCAAGGAACATTCAGTACTTC
NA	TRBV5-6	14	TRBJ1-4	NA	CASSLDGFDEKLFF	TGTGCCAGCAGCTTGGACGGGTTCGATGAAAAACTGTTTTTT